Detailed here is one T cell receptor beta chain. V was pared by 5 bases and J by 4 bases, with 9 bases between. Germline V gene data show CDR1 as SGHNT and CDR2 as YYREEE (reference sequence). The CDR3 has 13 amino acids. Study processing details: Using reference gene primer amplification, nucleated cell counts were estimated. Only in-frame clones appear in the TCRdb table, and some are missing; sequencing was by immunoSEQ multiplex PCR. V, J and clone size reflect that table, while D and trimming were determined from the DNA. Of a few hundred thousand clones listed, 70% to 90% are singletons. The sample is drawn from a study of blood T cell repertoires in COVID-19.

This sequence originates from a woman aged 25 to 39 who had recovered from COVID-19. The specimen was peripheral blood. The chain employs TRBV5-4 and TRBJ1-4; maybe TRBD1 (5 bases). DNA for the CDR3: TGTGCCAGCAGGCGTGGACATAATGAAAAACTGTTTTTT. Its translation is CASRRGHNEKLFF.